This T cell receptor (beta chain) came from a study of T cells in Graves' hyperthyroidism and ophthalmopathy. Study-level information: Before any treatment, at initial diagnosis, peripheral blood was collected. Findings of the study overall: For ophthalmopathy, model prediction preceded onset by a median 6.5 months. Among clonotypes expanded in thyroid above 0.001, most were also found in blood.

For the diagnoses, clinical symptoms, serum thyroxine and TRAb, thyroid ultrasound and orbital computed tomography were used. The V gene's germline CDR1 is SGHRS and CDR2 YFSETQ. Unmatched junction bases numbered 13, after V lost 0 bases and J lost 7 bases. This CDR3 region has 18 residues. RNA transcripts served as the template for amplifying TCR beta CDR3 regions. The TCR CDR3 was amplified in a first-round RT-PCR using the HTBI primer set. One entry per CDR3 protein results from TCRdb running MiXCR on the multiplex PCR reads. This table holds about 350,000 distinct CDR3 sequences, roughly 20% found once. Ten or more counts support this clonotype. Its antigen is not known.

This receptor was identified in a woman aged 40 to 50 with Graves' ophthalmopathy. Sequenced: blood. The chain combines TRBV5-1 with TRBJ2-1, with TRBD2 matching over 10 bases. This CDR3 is CASSLGLAGVRLGNEQFF. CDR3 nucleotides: TGCGCCAGCAGCTTGGGGCTAGCGGGAGTTCGGTTGGGTAATGAGCAGTTCTTC. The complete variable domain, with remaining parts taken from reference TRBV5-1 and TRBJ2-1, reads KAGVTQTPRYLIKTRGQQVTLSCSPISGHRSVSWYQQTPGQGLQFLFEYFSETQRNKGNFPGRFSGRQFSNSRSEMNVSTLELGDSALYLCASSLGLAGVRLGNEQFFGPGTRLTVL.